Sequencing of this T cell receptor (beta chain) was carried out in a study of neurological immune-mediated disorders. Study outcomes and limitations: Association with the multiple sclerosis repertoire cluster was not found for any clinical or MRI feature.

TCRdb re-called the 5' RACE reads with MiXCR, one entry per CDR3 protein. This table holds 50,000 to 80,000 distinct CDR3 sequences, 3% to 3.5% found once. The CDR3 covers 16 residues. Per germline, CDR1 SGHRS and CDR2 YFSETQ. Trimming took 4 bases from V and 6 from J, leaving 21 bases between them. This clonotype was recorded at least ten times. Its target is not known. This TCR came from a man aged 35 to 55 with multiple sclerosis. The chain joins TRBV5-1 to TRBJ2-3, with a possible D match to TRBD2 (7 bases). The sequencing sample was made of PBMCs. The CDR3 protein is CASSGGDTITMDTQYF. The CDR3 nucleotides read TGCGCCAGCAGCGGGGGGGACACCATCACAATGGATACGCAGTATTTT. Full variable domain (outside the CDR3, taken from reference TRBV5-1 and TRBJ2-3): KAGVTQTPRYLIKTRGQQVTLSCSPISGHRSVSWYQQTPGQGLQFLFEYFSETQRNKGNFPGRFSGRQFSNSRSEMNVSTLELGDSALYLCASSGGDTITMDTQYFGPGTRLTVL.